A selection of T cell receptor beta chains follows, all from one sample in a study of blood T cell repertoires in COVID-19. Sequencing used immunoSEQ multiplex PCR; TCRdb keeps in-frame clones, though not all of them. The sample includes fewer than 250,000 clones, around 83% seen only once; the top ten take less than 7.5%. The specimen sequenced was peripheral blood. These TCRs come from a woman aged 45-60 years with acute or convalescent COVID-19. The CDR3 runs from the conserved cysteine through the conserved F or W. D genes are given only for firm matches. The size entry is marked missing in some rows and otherwise reads once, few, many or a size class.

abundance	j_gene	d_gene	v_gene	len	CDR3nt	CDR3aa
few	TRBJ1-4	-	TRBV9	15	TGTGCCAGCAGCGTAGCTGGAGGGTTTGGGGAAAAACTGTTTTTT	CASSVAGGFGEKLFF
-	TRBJ1-6	-	TRBV6-6	16	TGTGCCAGCAGTTACCACAGGGTAACCTATAATTCACCCCTCCACTTT	CASSYHRVTYNSPLHF
-	TRBJ2-3	TRBD2	TRBV5-1	14	TGCGCCAGCCTAGCGGGGTGGAACACAGATACGCAGTATTTT	CASLAGWNTDTQYF
-	TRBJ2-1	TRBD2	TRBV5-1	17	TGCGCCAGCAGCTTGGGGCGGGAGGTCATTTCCTACAATGAGCAGTTCTTC	CASSLGREVISYNEQFF
once	TRBJ2-1	-	TRBV5-6	11	TGTGCCAGCAGCATCAACAATGAGCAGTTCTTC	CASSINNEQFF
-	TRBJ2-5	-	TRBV6-5	14	TGTGCCAGCAATGGACAGCTCAAAGGTTGGACCCAGTACTTC	CASNGQLKGWTQYF
-	TRBJ1-1	-	TRBV5-8	13	TGTGCCAGCGGGCAGGGCCCTTCCACTGAAGCTTTCTTT	CASGQGPSTEAFF
medium-sized	TRBJ2-5	TRBD2	TRBV6-6	16	TGTGCCAGCAGTTACTCGGGCAGCGGGGCCCAAGAGACCCAGTACTTC	CASSYSGSGAQETQYF
-	TRBJ2-1	-	TRBV3-1/TRBV3-2	12	TGTGCCAGCAGCCAAGATAGCCCTGAGCAGTTCTTC	CASSQDSPEQFF
-	TRBJ2-1	TRBD2	TRBV19	13	TGTGCCAGTAGTATCGGGACTAACAATGAGCAGTTCTTC	CASSIGTNNEQFF
once	TRBJ1-5	-	TRBV6-6	16	TGTGCCAGCAGTTACAGCGCACCAACCCCGGGTCAGCCCCAGCATTTT	CASSYSAPTPGQPQHF
-	TRBJ2-7	TRBD1	TRBV28	13	TGTGCCACGGTACAGGGGGACTCCTACGAGCAGTACTTC	CATVQGDSYEQYF
-	TRBJ2-2	TRBD2	TRBV7-2	15	TGTGCCAGCAGCCGTAGCGGGAGTGGCACCGGGGAGCTGTTTTTT	CASSRSGSGTGELFF
-	TRBJ2-2	-	TRBV7-8	14	TGTGCCAGCAGCCCCTTAGCAGCCACCGGGGAGCTGTTTTTT	CASSPLAATGELFF
few	TRBJ2-7	-	TRBV4-1	15	TGCGCCAGCAGCCTGAGGCACAGGGAGCCCTACGAGCAGTACTTC	CASSLRHREPYEQYF
-	TRBJ1-2	-	TRBV19	14	TGTGCCAGTACCTCTGGGCGGGGGAACGATGGCTACACCTTC	CASTSGRGNDGYTF
-	TRBJ2-6	-	TRBV28	19	TGTGCCAGCAGTTTATTTCGGATTACTATAAGCTCTGGGGCCAACGTCCTGACTTTC	CASSLFRITISSGANVLTF
-	TRBJ1-5	-	TRBV24-1	13	TGTGCCACCAGCCCAGGGCGCCATCAGCCCCAGCATTTT	CATSPGRHQPQHF
-	TRBJ2-1	-	TRBV4-1	18	TGCGCCAGCAGCCCGTTACACCTAGCGACCGGTACCTACAATGAGCAGTTCTTC	CASSPLHLATGTYNEQFF
-	TRBJ2-5	TRBD1	TRBV4-2	16	TGTGCCAGCAGCCAAGTGTCTGACAGGGGGGGAGAGACCCAGTACTTC	CASSQVSDRGGETQYF
-	TRBJ1-1	-	TRBV4-2	15	TGTGCCAGCAGCCAAGAAATTGCGGGGAGCACTGAAGCTTTCTTT	CASSQEIAGSTEAFF
-	TRBJ2-7	-	TRBV7-9	17	TGTGCCAGCAGCTTCCCTCTAGGCCAGACTACTACCTACGAGCAGTACTTC	CASSFPLGQTTTYEQYF
-	TRBJ2-5	TRBD1	TRBV7-2	15	TGTGCCAGCAGGCCTGACAGGGGTCAGTGGGAGACCCAGTACTTC	CASRPDRGQWETQYF
-	TRBJ2-7	-	TRBV29-1	14	TGCAGCGTTGAAGTTCCTAGCGTACCCTACGAGCAGTACTTC	CSVEVPSVPYEQYF
-	TRBJ2-1	-	TRBV6-4	14	TGTGCCAGCAGTCCGAGCGGCTCCTACAATGAGCAGTTCTTC	CASSPSGSYNEQFF
-	TRBJ2-1	-	TRBV5-1	14	TGCGCCAGCAGCTTGGGTAACAGGGTAGGGGAGCAGTTCTTC	CASSLGNRVGEQFF
-	TRBJ1-4	-	TRBV28	16	TGTGCCAGCAGTTTGCCCGATTACAGTGCCTCCGGAAAACTGTTTTTT	CASSLPDYSASGKLFF
-	TRBJ1-2	-	TRBV28	13	TGTGCCAGCAGTTCCTACAGGGTTAGAGGCTACACCTTC	CASSSYRVRGYTF
-	TRBJ1-1	-	TRBV6-5	11	TGTGCCACCCGCAGGGAAAATGAAGCTTTCTTT	CATRRENEAFF
-	TRBJ2-1	TRBD2	TRBV7-2	17	TGTGCCAGCAGCCCGGGGGGGCTAGCGGGGGGATTAGGGGAGCAGTTCTTC	CASSPGGLAGGLGEQFF
-	TRBJ1-4	-	TRBV6-4	14	TGTGCCAGCAGTGACTTCAGGGGCGGAGAAAAACTGTTTTTT	CASSDFRGGEKLFF
-	TRBJ2-6	TRBD1	TRBV2	19	TGTGCCAGCAGCTCCAACCGGGACAGGGTGTTTCCTGGGGCCAACGTCCTGACTTTC	CASSSNRDRVFPGANVLTF
few	TRBJ1-2	-	TRBV2	13	TGTGCCAGCAGTCCCCTCGGGGACTATGGCTACACCTTC	CASSPLGDYGYTF
-	TRBJ2-7	-	TRBV19	16	TGTGCCAGTAGTATGACGTTGGGGGGATCCGGGGACGAGCAGTACTTC	CASSMTLGGSGDEQYF
-	TRBJ1-5	TRBD1	TRBV19	14	TGTGCGCATGGGACAGGGGATAGCAATCAGCCCCAGCATTTT	CAHGTGDSNQPQHF
-	TRBJ1-1	TRBD1	TRBV7-2	15	TGTGCCAGCAGCTTGGGGACAGGTTATGGCACTGAAGCTTTCTTT	CASSLGTGYGTEAFF
-	TRBJ2-7	TRBD1	TRBV6-6	12	TGTGCCAGCAGGGGACAGGAGTACGAGCAGTACTTC	CASRGQEYEQYF
-	TRBJ2-2	-	TRBV14	15	TGTGCCAGCAGCCCCGCCAGGGGAAGGACCGGGGAGCTGTTTTTT	CASSPARGRTGELFF
-	TRBJ2-5	-	TRBV5-1	16	TGCGCCAGCAGCTTCCCCCTCGGCGGATACCAAGAGACCCAGTACTTC	CASSFPLGGYQETQYF
-	TRBJ2-5	TRBD2	TRBV12-3/TRBV12-4	13	TGTGCCAGCAGTCTGGAGCGGGGAGAGACCCAGTACTTC	CASSLERGETQYF
-	TRBJ2-6	TRBD1	TRBV6-6	16	TGTGCCAGCAGTTACTTCAGGGGGTCTGGGGCCAACGTCCTGACTTTC	CASSYFRGSGANVLTF
-	TRBJ2-5	TRBD1	TRBV19	18	TGTGCCAGTATCACAGGACAGGGCCCTACAGCCTCTCAAGAGACCCAGTACTTC	CASITGQGPTASQETQYF
-	TRBJ2-1	TRBD1	TRBV6-2/TRBV6-3	17	TGTGCCAGCAGTTACTCCGAAAGACAGGGGTTCTTCGATCGGCAGTTCTTC	CASSYSERQGFFDRQFF
-	TRBJ2-7	TRBD1	TRBV19	16	TGTGCCAGTAGTAGGGGGAACAGGGGGATTTACTACGAGCAGTACTTC	CASSRGNRGIYYEQYF
-	TRBJ2-2	-	TRBV28	14	TGTGCCACGCGTTTGGTCGAGGTTCCCGGGGAGCTGTTTTTT	CATRLVEVPGELFF
-	TRBJ2-3	TRBD1	TRBV2	11	TGTGCCAGCAGTGAAAGGGGGCCGCAGTATTTT	CASSERGPQYF
-	TRBJ1-4	TRBD1	TRBV27	14	TGTGCCAGCAGAGGTGCGGGACAGTTCGGAAAACTGTTTTTT	CASRGAGQFGKLFF
-	TRBJ2-2	-	TRBV6-1	17	TGTGCCAGCAGTGAATGGGTGGCAGGGATGGGGACCGGGGAGCTGTTTTTT	CASSEWVAGMGTGELFF
-	TRBJ2-5	-	TRBV30	12	TGTGCCCGGACGGAACAGTCAGAGACCCAGTACTTC	CARTEQSETQYF
-	TRBJ2-1	TRBD1	TRBV3-1/TRBV3-2	13	TGTGCCCCCGGACAGGGTCCCCACAATGAGCAGTTCTTC	CAPGQGPHNEQFF
-	TRBJ2-1	-	TRBV12-3/TRBV12-4	11	TGTGCCAGCAGTTTATATCATGAGCAGTTCTTC	CASSLYHEQFF
-	TRBJ2-7	TRBD1	TRBV27	14	TGTGCCAGCAGTTCCTCGGGACAGGGCTACGAGCAGTACTTC	CASSSSGQGYEQYF
-	TRBJ2-1	TRBD2	TRBV5-5	18	TGTGCCAGCAGCTGGTCCCCGGGACTAACGAGCTCCTACAATGAGCAGTTCTTC	CASSWSPGLTSSYNEQFF
-	TRBJ1-1	-	TRBV19	13	TGTGCCACCAAGGACAGCAGTAACACTGAAGCTTTCTTT	CATKDSSNTEAFF
-	TRBJ2-3	-	TRBV4-3	14	TGCGCCAGCAGCCAAGAGAGGAGTACAGATACGCAGTATTTT	CASSQERSTDTQYF
few	TRBJ2-7	-	TRBV6-5	12	TGTGCCAGCATGAGGCACAACTACGAGCAGTACTTC	CASMRHNYEQYF
-	TRBJ2-7	TRBD2	TRBV19	14	TGTGCCAGTAGTATCGCTAGCGGGCCCTACGAGCAGTACTTC	CASSIASGPYEQYF